One sample yielded the 8 T cell receptor beta chains listed below, sequenced in a study of Ad26.COV2.S vaccination and SARS-CoV-2 variants. Libraries were prepared by immunoSEQ multiplex PCR; TCRdb keeps only in-frame clonotypes and omits some of them. The repertoire holds around 320,000 clones, with roughly 84% as singletons. Stated treatment: roughly 20 received Ad26.COV2.S at low or high dose, single or two shots; 5 received placebo; per-sample allocation not given. The study sampled participants on day 63 after the first vaccine or placebo injection. Here the sequenced sample was peripheral blood, taken in a trial of Ad26.COV2.S vaccine versus placebo. Receptors were obtained from a person between 18 and 60 years old who received the Ad26.COV2.S COVID-19 vaccine or a placebo.

The rearrangement uses TRBV6-1 and TRBJ1-2; no clear D gene. Trimming cost V 1 base and J 9 bases, with 9 bases left between them. This CDR3 region has 12 residues. Germline CDR1 is MNHNS and CDR2 is SASEGT. The CDR3 sequence is CASSEDDGSYTF. The CDR3 DNA reads as TGTGCCAGCAGTGAAGATGATGGGAGCTACACCTTC.

J is TRBJ2-5 and V is TRBV19; D is possibly TRBD1 (6 bases). The CDR3 length is 15 residues. Per germline, CDR1 LNHDA and CDR2 SQIVND (reference sequence). Trimming stripped 10 bases from V and 3 bases from J, with 21 bases between. This CDR3 is CATRGRGSPEETQYF. In nucleotides, the CDR3 is TGTGCCACCCGGGGCAGGGGTAGCCCTGAAGAGACCCAGTACTTC.

The chain uses TRBV21-1 and TRBJ1-2; TRBD1 is the table's D call, not checked against the DNA. TRBV21-1 is annotated as a pseudogene. This CDR3 is 16 amino acids long. CDR3 loop: CASSKGGQGPDYGYTF. Written as DNA, the CDR3 is TGTGCCAGCAGCAAAGGGGGACAGGGCCCAGACTATGGCTACACCTTC.

The gene calls are TRBV6-1 and TRBJ1-6, with TRBD1 as a possible D gene (5 bases). This CDR3 has 16 amino acids. V lost 1 base and J lost 0, with 7 bases in between. The germline gives CDR1 MNHNS, CDR2 SASEGT. The CDR3 bases are TGTGCCAGCAGTGAAGGGGGGAGCTCCTATAATTCACCCCTCCACTTT. Protein sequence: CASSEGGSSYNSPLHF.

This clone was detected only a few times. The chain carries TRBV19 and TRBJ2-2; D call uncertain. CDR3 length: 14 residues. V dropped 3 bases and J dropped 5 bases, with 10 bases sitting between them. Germline CDR1 LNHDA, CDR2 SQIVND (reference sequence). The CDR3 coding sequence is TGTGCCAGTAGTATTTGGAGTGGGACCGGGGAGCTGTTTTTT. This sequence encodes CASSIWSGTGELFF. The full variable domain, with the rest looked up from reference TRBV19 and TRBJ2-2, is DGGITQSPKYLFRKEGQNVTLSCEQNLNHDAMYWYRQDPGQGLRLIYYSQIVNDFQKGDIAEGYSVSREKKESFPLTVTSAQKNPTAFYLCASSIWSGTGELFFGEGSRLTVL.

The CDR3 protein is CASSYDRVQPQHF. In DNA, the CDR3 is TGTGCCAGCAGTTACGACAGGGTTCAGCCCCAGCATTTT. V and J are TRBV6-5 and TRBJ1-5; 7 nucleotides agree with TRBD1. CDR3 length: 13 residues. Germline CDR1 MNHEY, CDR2 SVGAGI. V gave up 2 bases and J gave up 6 bases; unmatched junction bases: 1.

This clone has just one count. The chain employs TRBV11-3 and TRBJ2-7; TRBD2 might be the D (6 bases). There are 13 residues in the CDR3. Per the germline V gene, CDR1 is SGHNT and CDR2 is YENEEA. Trimming cost V 0 bases and J 3 bases, with 6 bases left between them. The CDR3 DNA reads TGTGCCAGCAGCTTAGAGGGGGGCTACGAGCAGTACTTC. It yields the protein CASSLEGGYEQYF.

The J gene is TRBJ2-1, the V gene TRBV6-5, with 9 bases matching TRBD1. With V trimmed by 6 bases and J by 5 bases, 8 bases remained unmatched. The CDR3 is 15 residues long. Germline lookup yields CDR1 MNHEY and CDR2 SVGAGI. The CDR3 loop reads CASRPGTGWNNEQFF. The CDR3 DNA follows: TGTGCCAGCAGACCCGGGACAGGGTGGAACAATGAGCAGTTCTTC.